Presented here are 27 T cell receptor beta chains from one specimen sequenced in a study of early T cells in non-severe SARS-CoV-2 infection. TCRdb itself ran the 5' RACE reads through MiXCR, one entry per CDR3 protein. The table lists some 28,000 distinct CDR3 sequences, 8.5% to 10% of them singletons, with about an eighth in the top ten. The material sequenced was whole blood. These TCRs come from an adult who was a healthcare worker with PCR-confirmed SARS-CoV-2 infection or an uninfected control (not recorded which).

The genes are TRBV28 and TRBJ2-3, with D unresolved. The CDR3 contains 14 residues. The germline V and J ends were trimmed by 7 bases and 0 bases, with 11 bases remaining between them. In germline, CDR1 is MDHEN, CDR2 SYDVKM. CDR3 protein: CASKDSPSTDTQYF. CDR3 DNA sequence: TGTGCCAGCAAAGACTCTCCTAGCACAGATACGCAGTATTTT. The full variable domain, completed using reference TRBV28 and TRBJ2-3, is DVKVTQSSRYLVKRTGEKVFLECVQDMDHENMFWYRQDPGLGLRLIYFSYDVKMKEKGDIPEGYSVSREKKERFSLILESASTNQTSMYLCASKDSPSTDTQYFGPGTRLTVL.

CDR3 sequence: CSARSDGGWSYNSPLHF. Here the CDR3 DNA reads TGCAGTGCCCGTTCTGACGGGGGCTGGTCCTATAATTCACCCCTCCACTTT. The rearrangement joins TRBV20-1 to TRBJ1-6; D might be TRBD1 (6 bases). Trimming stripped 6 bases from V and 1 base from J, with 19 bases between. The CDR3 is made up of 17 amino acids. Germline CDR1 DFQATT, CDR2 SNEGSKA (reference sequence).

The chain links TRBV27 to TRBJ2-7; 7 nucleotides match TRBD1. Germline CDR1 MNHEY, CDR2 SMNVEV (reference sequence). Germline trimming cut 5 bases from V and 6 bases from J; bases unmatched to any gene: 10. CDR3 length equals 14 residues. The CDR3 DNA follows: TGTGCCAGCAGTAAATCCCGGGACAGAGGCGAGCAGTACTTC. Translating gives CASSKSRDRGEQYF.

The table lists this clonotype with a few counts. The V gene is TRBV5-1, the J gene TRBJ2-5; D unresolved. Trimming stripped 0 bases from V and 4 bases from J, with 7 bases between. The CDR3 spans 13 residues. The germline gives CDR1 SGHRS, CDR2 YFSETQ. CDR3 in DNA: TGCGCCAGCAGCTTGGCCCCAGCAGAGACCCAGTACTTC. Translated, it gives CASSLAPAETQYF.

CDR3: CATRQGRGQPQHF. In DNA, the CDR3 is TGTGCCACCCGACAGGGGCGAGGTCAGCCCCAGCATTTT. The J gene is TRBJ1-5, the V gene TRBV24-1; the match to TRBD1 covers 8 bases. The V segment lost 9 bases and the J segment 6 bases; nucleotides outside the gene matches: 6. There are 13 residues in the CDR3. Germline CDR1 and CDR2: KGHDR and SFDVKD.

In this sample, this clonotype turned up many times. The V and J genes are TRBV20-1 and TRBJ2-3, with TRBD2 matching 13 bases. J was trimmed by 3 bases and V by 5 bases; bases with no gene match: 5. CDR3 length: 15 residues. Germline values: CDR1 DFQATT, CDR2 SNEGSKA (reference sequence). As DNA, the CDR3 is TGCAGTGCTTGGACTAGCGGGGGCCCAACAGATACGCAGTATTTT. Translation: CSAWTSGGPTDTQYF.

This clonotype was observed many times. CDR3 sequence reads: CASSLDTGRTYEQYF. In DNA form, the CDR3 reads TGTGCCAGCAGCTTAGATACTGGCAGAACCTACGAGCAGTACTTC. This chain uses TRBV11-2 with TRBJ2-7; D remains ambiguous. The V end was cut by 0 bases, the J end by 2 bases, with 11 bases between. Germline V gene sequence: CDR1 SGHAT, CDR2 FQNNGV. The CDR3 covers 15 residues.

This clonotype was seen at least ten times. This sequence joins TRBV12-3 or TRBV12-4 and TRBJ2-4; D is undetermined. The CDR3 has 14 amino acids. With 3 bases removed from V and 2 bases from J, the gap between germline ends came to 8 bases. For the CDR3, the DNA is TGTGCCAGCAGTTTTGTTGGGTCCAAAAACATTCAGTACTTC. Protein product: CASSFVGSKNIQYF.

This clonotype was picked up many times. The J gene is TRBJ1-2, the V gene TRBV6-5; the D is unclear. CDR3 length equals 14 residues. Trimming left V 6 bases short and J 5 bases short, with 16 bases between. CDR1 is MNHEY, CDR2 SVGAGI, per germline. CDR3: CASRAGYRAYGYTF. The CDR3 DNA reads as TGTGCCAGCAGGGCGGGCTATAGGGCGTATGGCTACACCTTC.

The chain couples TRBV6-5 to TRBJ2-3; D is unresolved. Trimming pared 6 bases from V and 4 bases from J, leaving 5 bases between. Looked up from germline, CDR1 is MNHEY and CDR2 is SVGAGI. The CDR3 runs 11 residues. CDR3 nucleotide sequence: TGTGCCAGCAGCATATCAGATACGCAGTATTTT. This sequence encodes CASSISDTQYF.

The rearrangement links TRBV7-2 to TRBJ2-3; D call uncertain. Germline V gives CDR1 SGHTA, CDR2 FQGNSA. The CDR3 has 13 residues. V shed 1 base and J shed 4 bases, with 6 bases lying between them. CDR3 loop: CASSLGAADTQYF. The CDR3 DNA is TGTGCCAGCAGCTTAGGGGCCGCAGATACGCAGTATTTT.

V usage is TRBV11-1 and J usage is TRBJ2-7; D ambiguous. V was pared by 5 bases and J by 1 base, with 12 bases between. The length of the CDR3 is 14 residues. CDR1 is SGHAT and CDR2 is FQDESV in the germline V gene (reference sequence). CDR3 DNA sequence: TGTGCCAGCAGCCTTGTCACAGAATCCTACGAGCAGTACTTC. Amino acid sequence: CASSLVTESYEQYF. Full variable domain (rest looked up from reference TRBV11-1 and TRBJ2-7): EAEVAQSPRYKITEKSQAVAFWCDPISGHATLYWYRQILGQGPELLVQFQDESVVDDSQLPKDRFSAERLKGVDSTLKIQPAELGDSAMYLCASSLVTESYEQYFGPGTRLTVT.

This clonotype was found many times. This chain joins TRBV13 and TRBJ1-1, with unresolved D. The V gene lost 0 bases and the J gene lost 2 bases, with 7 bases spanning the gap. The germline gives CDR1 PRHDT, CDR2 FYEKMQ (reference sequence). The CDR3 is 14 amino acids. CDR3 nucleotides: TGTGCCAGCAGCTTAGGAGGGCCCAACACTGAAGCTTTCTTT. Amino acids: CASSLGGPNTEAFF.

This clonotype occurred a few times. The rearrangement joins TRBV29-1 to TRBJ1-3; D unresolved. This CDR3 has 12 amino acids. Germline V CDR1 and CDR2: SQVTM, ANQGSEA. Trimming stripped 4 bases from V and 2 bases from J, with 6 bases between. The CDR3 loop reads CSVGEAGNTIYF. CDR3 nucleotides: TGCAGCGTTGGGGAGGCTGGAAACACCATATATTTT. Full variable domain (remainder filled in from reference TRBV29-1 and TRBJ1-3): SAVISQKPSRDICQRGTSLTIQCQVDSQVTMMFWYRQQPGQSLTLIATANQGSEATYESGFVIDKFPISRPNLTFSTLTVSNMSPEDSSIYLCSVGEAGNTIYFGEGSWLTVV.

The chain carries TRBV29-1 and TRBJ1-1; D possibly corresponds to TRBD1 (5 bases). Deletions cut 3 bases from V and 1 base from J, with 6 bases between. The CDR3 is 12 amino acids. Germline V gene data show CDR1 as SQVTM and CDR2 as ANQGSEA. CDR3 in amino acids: CSVDQGNTEAFF. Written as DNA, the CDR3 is TGCAGCGTTGATCAGGGGAACACTGAAGCTTTCTTT.

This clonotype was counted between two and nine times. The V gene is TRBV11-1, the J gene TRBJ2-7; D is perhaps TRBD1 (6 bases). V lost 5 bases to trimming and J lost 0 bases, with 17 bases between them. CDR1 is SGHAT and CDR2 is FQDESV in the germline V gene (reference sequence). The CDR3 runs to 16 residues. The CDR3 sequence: CASSTQGKVSSYEQYF. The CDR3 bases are TGTGCCAGCAGCACGCAGGGGAAGGTAAGCTCCTACGAGCAGTACTTC. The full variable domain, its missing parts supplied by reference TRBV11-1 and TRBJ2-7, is EAEVAQSPRYKITEKSQAVAFWCDPISGHATLYWYRQILGQGPELLVQFQDESVVDDSQLPKDRFSAERLKGVDSTLKIQPAELGDSAMYLCASSTQGKVSSYEQYFGPGTRLTVT.

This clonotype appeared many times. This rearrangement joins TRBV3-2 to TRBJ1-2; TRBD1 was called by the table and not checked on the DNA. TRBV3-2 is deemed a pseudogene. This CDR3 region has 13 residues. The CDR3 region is CASSHRGRGGYTF. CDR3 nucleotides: TGTGCCAGCAGTCACAGGGGGAGAGGAGGCTACACCTTC.

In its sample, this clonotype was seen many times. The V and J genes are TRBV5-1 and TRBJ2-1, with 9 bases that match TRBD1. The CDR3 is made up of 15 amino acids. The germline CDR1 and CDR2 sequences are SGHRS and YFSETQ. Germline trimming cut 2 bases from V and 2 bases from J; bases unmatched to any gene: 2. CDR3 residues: CASSFWDRAYNEQFF. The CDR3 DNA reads TGCGCCAGCAGCTTCTGGGACAGGGCCTACAATGAGCAGTTCTTC.

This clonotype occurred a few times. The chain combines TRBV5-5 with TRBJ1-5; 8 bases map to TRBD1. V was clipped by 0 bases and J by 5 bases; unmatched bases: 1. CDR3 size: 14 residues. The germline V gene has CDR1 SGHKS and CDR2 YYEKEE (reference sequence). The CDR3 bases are TGTGCCAGCAGCTTGGGACAGGGGTATCAGCCCCAGCATTTT. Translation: CASSLGQGYQPQHF.

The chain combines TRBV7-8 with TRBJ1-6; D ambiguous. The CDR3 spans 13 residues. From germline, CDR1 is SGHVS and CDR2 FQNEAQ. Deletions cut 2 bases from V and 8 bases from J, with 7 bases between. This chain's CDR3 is CASSLRGDSPLHF. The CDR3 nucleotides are TGTGCCAGCAGCTTACGCGGGGATTCACCCCTCCACTTT.

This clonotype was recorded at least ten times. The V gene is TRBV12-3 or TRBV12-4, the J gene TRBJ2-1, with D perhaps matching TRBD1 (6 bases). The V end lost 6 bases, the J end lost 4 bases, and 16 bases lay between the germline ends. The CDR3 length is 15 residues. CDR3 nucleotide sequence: TGTGCCAGCAGGCCTACAGGGCTGGGGTACAATGAGCAGTTCTTC. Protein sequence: CASRPTGLGYNEQFF.

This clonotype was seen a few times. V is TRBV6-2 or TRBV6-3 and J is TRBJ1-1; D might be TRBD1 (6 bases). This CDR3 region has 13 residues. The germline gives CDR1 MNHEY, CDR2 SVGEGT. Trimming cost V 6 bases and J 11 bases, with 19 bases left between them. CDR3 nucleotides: TGTGCCAGCAGCTCGACAGGTACGCTGAAGGCTTTCTTT. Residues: CASSSTGTLKAFF.

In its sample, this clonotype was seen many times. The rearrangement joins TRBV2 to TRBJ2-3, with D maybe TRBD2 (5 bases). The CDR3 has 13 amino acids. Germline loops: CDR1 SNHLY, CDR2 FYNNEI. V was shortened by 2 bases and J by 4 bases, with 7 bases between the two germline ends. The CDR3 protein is CASSEISADTQYF. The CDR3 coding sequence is TGTGCCAGCAGTGAAATTAGCGCAGATACGCAGTATTTT.

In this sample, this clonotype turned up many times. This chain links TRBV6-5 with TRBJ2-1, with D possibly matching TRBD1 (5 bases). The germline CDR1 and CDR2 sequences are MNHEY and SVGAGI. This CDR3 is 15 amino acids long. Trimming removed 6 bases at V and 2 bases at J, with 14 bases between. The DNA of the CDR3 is TGTGCCAGCAGCCCCGACAGTTACACCTACAATGAGCAGTTCTTC. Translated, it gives CASSPDSYTYNEQFF.

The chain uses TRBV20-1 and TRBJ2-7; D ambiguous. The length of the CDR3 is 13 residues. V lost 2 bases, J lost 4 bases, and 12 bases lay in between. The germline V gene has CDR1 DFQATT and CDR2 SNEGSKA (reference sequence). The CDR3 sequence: CSARKPVGYEQYF. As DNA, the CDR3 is TGCAGTGCTAGAAAGCCAGTAGGTTACGAGCAGTACTTC.

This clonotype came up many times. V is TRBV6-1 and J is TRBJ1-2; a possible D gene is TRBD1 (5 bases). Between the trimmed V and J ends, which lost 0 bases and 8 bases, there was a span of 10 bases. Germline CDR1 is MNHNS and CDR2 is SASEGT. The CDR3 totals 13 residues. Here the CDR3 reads CASSEARGMGYTF. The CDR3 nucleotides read TGTGCCAGCAGTGAAGCACGGGGGATGGGCTACACCTTC.

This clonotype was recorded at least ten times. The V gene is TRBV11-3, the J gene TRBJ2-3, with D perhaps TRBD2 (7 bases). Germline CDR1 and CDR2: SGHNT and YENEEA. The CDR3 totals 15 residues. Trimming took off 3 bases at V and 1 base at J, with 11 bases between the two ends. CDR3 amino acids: CASSLGRGRTDTQYF. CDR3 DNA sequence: TGTGCCAGCAGCTTGGGGCGGGGGCGCACAGATACGCAGTATTTT.